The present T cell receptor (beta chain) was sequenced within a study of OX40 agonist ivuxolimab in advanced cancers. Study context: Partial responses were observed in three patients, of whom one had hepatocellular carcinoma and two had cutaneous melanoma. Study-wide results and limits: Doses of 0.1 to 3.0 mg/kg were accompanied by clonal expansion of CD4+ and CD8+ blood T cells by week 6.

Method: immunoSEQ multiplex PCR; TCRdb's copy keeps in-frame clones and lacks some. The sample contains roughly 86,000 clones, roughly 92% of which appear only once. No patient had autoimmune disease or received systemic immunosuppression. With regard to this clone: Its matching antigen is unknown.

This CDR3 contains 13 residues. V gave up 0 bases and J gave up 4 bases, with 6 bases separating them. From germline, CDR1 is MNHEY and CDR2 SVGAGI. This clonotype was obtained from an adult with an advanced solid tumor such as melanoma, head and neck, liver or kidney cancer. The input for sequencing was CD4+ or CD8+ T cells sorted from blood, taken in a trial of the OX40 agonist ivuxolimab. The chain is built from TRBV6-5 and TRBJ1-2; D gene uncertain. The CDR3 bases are TGTGCCAGCAGTTACTCCCCCAGCTATGGCTACACCTTC. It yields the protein CASSYSPSYGYTF.